This is a list of T cell receptor beta chains from one sample in a study of blood T cell repertoires in COVID-19. Some clones are missing from TCRdb's copy, which holds only in-frame ones; the method was immunoSEQ multiplex PCR. The data show hundreds of thousands of clones, around nine tenths seen once. Sequenced input: peripheral blood. These receptors originate from a woman in her thirties with COVID-19, enrolled during active disease. Both conserved end residues are part of each CDR3. D genes are given only for firm matches. Only some rows state a clone size, as once, few, many or a class for expanded clones.

abundance,d_gene,j_gene,v_gene,len,CDR3aa,CDR3nt
NA,TRBD1,TRBJ2-1,TRBV15,16,CATSRDSSGQENEQFF,TGTGCCACCAGCAGAGATTCCTCCGGACAGGAGAATGAGCAGTTCTTC
NA,NA,TRBJ2-7,TRBV4-2,15,CASSPRRGVGYEQYF,TGTGCCAGCAGCCCCCGCCGGGGAGTCGGCTACGAGCAGTACTTC
NA,TRBD1,TRBJ1-2,TRBV28,16,CASSFYTGVRGYGYTF,TGTGCCAGCAGTTTCTATACAGGGGTTAGGGGCTATGGCTACACCTTC
medium-sized,TRBD1,TRBJ1-1,TRBV6-6,15,CASSYGRTGNFEAFF,TGTGCCAGCAGTTACGGCAGGACAGGGAATTTTGAAGCTTTCTTT
NA,NA,TRBJ2-7,TRBV29-1,12,CSVGDFTYEQYF,TGCAGCGTTGGGGACTTCACCTACGAGCAGTACTTC
NA,TRBD2,TRBJ2-3,TRBV27,12,CASRASGDTQYF,TGTGCCAGCAGGGCTAGCGGAGATACGCAGTATTTT
NA,NA,TRBJ1-1,TRBV5-1,12,CASSLSGVEAFF,TGCGCCAGCAGCTTGTCGGGAGTTGAAGCTTTCTTT
few,TRBD2,TRBJ2-2,TRBV6-4,16,CASSDSGTSDTGELFF,TGTGCCAGCAGTGACTCCGGGACTAGCGACACCGGGGAGCTGTTTTTT
once,NA,TRBJ1-5,TRBV6-1,16,CASSEAGSAGNQPQHF,TGTGCCAGCAGTGAAGCGGGCTCAGCGGGCAATCAGCCCCAGCATTTT
NA,TRBD1,TRBJ1-3,TRBV2,15,CASSVHRGSGNTIYF,TGTGCCAGCAGTGTCCACAGGGGCTCTGGAAACACCATATATTTT
NA,NA,TRBJ2-7,TRBV5-1,12,CASSLQLDEQYF,TGCGCCAGCAGCTTACAATTGGACGAGCAGTACTTC